A selection of T cell receptor beta chains follows, all from one sample in a study of shared clonotypes between healthy human individuals. TCRdb's copy holds only in-frame clones and misses some; the assay was immunoSEQ multiplex PCR. The sample records about 1.1 million clones, 78% being singletons. Material: memory CD4+ T cells from PBMCs. Receptors originate from a man aged 18 to 30 in good health. Some clones in this sample may be carry-over from other donors' samples. The CDR3 runs from the conserved cysteine through the conserved F or W. A D gene is named only where the DNA matches it firmly.

>TRBV27|TRBJ2-7|.
CASRFSGSSYEQYF
>TRBV15|TRBJ2-7|.
CATSGGQGLSSYEQYF
>TRBV2|TRBJ2-2|.
CASSAGLLGELFF
>TRBV6-5|TRBJ1-2|TRBD1
CASSYSTGNYGYTF
>TRBV6-1|TRBJ2-6|.
CASSDGVWGMSGANVLTF
>TRBV6-1|TRBJ2-1|TRBD2
CASSEVQRGRLSSYNEQFF
>TRBV5-1|TRBJ2-1|TRBD2
CASSLMGTSGVNEQFF
>TRBV5-1|TRBJ2-7|.
CASSLPSLRTPQYF
>TRBV7-2|TRBJ2-2|.
CASSLERIVGTGELFF
>TRBV14|TRBJ1-2|.
CASSQGTQFGNRVGGYTF
>TRBV5-5|TRBJ1-2|.
CASSFSPGSINYGYTF
>TRBV4-2|TRBJ2-3|.
CASSLRLSESRSTDTQYF
>TRBV11-3|TRBJ2-1|.
CASSTTYNEQFF
>TRBV10-3|TRBJ2-3|.
CAISTRRVDTQYF
>TRBV6-1|TRBJ2-7|TRBD1
CASSDRRGLGQYF
>TRBV28|TRBJ2-3|.
CASSPLGDSQYF
>TRBV28|TRBJ1-2|.
CASSPSPIRGGTF
>TRBV7-9|TRBJ2-5|.
CASSLAGGAETQYF
>TRBV6-5|TRBJ1-2|.
CATTPLQGRNGYTF
>TRBV2|TRBJ2-5|.
CASSEYGGAAQYF
>TRBV7-8|TRBJ2-1|TRBD2
CASSPRLAGEGFHNEQFF
>TRBV10-2|TRBJ2-5|.
CASSDRQSLEETQYF